This T cell receptor (beta chain) was captured by sequencing in a study of T cell repertoires in cytomegalovirus infection. The CDR3 consists of 12 residues. Germline CDR1 is MNHNY and CDR2 is SVGAGI (reference sequence). V was pared by 2 bases and J by 8 bases, with 9 bases between. This clonotype was found a few times. TCRdb itself ran the reads through MiXCR, one entry per CDR3 protein. The sample includes around 320,000 distinct CDR3 sequences, 9.5% of them seen just once. The sample taken for sequencing was PBMCs. The source of this sequence is a human donor in good health (CMV status not recorded). Some clones in this sample may be carry-over from other donors' samples. The V gene is TRBV6-6, the J gene TRBJ1-2, with TRBD1 as a possible D gene (5 bases). The CDR3 is CASSYPEGGYTF. DNA for the CDR3: TGTGCCAGCAGTTACCCTGAGGGGGGCTACACCTTC.